This entry features one T cell receptor beta chain sequence. The data are from a study of blood T cell repertoires in COVID-19. Study overall: COVID-19 samples, acute and convalescent, were from the United States, Italy and Spain. The analysed material was cDNA or gDNA that came from T cells, B-cell-depleted T cells, or PBMCs.

The germline gives CDR1 SGHTA, CDR2 FQGNSA. Trimming removed 4 bases at V and 3 bases at J, with 9 bases between. The length of the CDR3 is 13 residues. Profiling relied on immunoSEQ multiplex PCR, and the TCRdb table lists in-frame clones only, not all of them. In the table there are tens of thousands of clones, around nine tenths of which are singletons. Sequencing was carried out using peripheral blood. This clonotype was obtained from a man aged 65 to 85 with active or convalescent COVID-19. The chain links TRBV7-2 to TRBJ1-1; D is ambiguous. CDR3 sequence reads: CASSSARDTEAFF. DNA for the CDR3: TGTGCCAGCAGCTCGGCGCGGGACACTGAAGCTTTCTTT.